Listed below are T cell receptor beta chains from one sample, sequenced in a study of beta chain features in type 1 diabetes. TCRdb's table, derived via immunoSEQ multiplex PCR, lists solely in-frame clones and lacks some. The sample includes some 230,000 clones, roughly 9.6% of them seen just once. Material for sequencing was naive CD4+ T cells from blood. Receptor source: a woman aged 18-29 years in good health. The CDR3 runs from the conserved cysteine through the conserved F or W. Each record gives: clone size, V gene, D gene, J gene, CDR3 DNA, CDR3 protein. A D gene is named only where the DNA matches it firmly. The size field is filled for only some rows; it gives once, few, many or a size class.

>few|TRBV14|NA|TRBJ2-1
TGTGCCAGCAGCCACAGGGTGATCTACAATGAGCAGTTCTTC
CASSHRVIYNEQFF
>NA|TRBV30|TRBD1|TRBJ2-5
TGTGCCTGGAGCCGGACAGGGGGCAAAGAGACCCAGTACTTC
CAWSRTGGKETQYF
>NA|TRBV2|TRBD2|TRBJ2-5
TGTGCCAGCAGTGAAGACCACGGGGGGGAGACCCAGTACTTC
CASSEDHGGETQYF
>few|TRBV4-1|TRBD2|TRBJ2-1
TGCGCCAGCAGCCAAGATCCTAGGACTAGCGGGGATAGGGGTCGGCAGTTCTTC
CASSQDPRTSGDRGRQFF
>NA|TRBV4-1|TRBD2|TRBJ2-3
TGCGCCAGCAGCCAAGGACTAGCGGGGATCACAGATACGCAGTATTTT
CASSQGLAGITDTQYF
>NA|TRBV30|TRBD2|TRBJ2-5
TGTGCCTGGAGTGTACGAAAACTAGCGGTCGTTCAGGAGACCCAGTACTTC
CAWSVRKLAVVQETQYF
>few|TRBV18|NA|TRBJ1-1
TGTGCCAGCTCAGGACCGGGATCAGGCGAAGCTTTCTTT
CASSGPGSGEAFF
>few|TRBV7-9|NA|TRBJ2-2
TGTGCCAGCAGCTCATCACGACTCGAAATTAACACCGGGGAGCTGTTTTTT
CASSSSRLEINTGELFF
>NA|TRBV7-9|TRBD1|TRBJ1-2
TGTGCCAGCAGCCCGACGGACAGGGGGGTCAATGGCTACACCTTC
CASSPTDRGVNGYTF
>NA|TRBV27|TRBD1|TRBJ2-7
TGTGCCAGCAGTCAGCACACGGGACAGGGGCCGGTCGAGCAGTACTTC
CASSQHTGQGPVEQYF
>few|TRBV19|NA|TRBJ1-1
TGTGCCAGTAGTATGGGTGTCAGGGGTCCGAACACTGAAGCTTTCTTT
CASSMGVRGPNTEAFF
>NA|TRBV7-8|NA|TRBJ2-2
TGTGCCAGCAGCCCCGTTCGGGAGCTGTTTTTT
CASSPVRELFF
>many|TRBV7-9|TRBD1|TRBJ2-1
TGTGCCAGCAGCTCGGACAGGGAAAACGGCAATGAGCAGTTCTTC
CASSSDRENGNEQFF
>few|TRBV7-2|TRBD2|TRBJ2-1
TGTGCCAGCAGTGGTGGGAGGGGCCCCTACAATGAGCAGTTCTTC
CASSGGRGPYNEQFF
>few|TRBV5-1|NA|TRBJ2-1
TGCGCCAGCAGCTTGACGACAGCCCCCTACAATGAGCAGTTCTTC
CASSLTTAPYNEQFF
>few|TRBV18|TRBD2|TRBJ2-7
TGTGCCAGCTCACCAATAGCGGGAGTTTACGAGCAGTACTTC
CASSPIAGVYEQYF
>many|TRBV5-4|NA|TRBJ2-7
TGTGCCAGCAGCTCAGGCTACGAGCAGTACTTC
CASSSGYEQYF